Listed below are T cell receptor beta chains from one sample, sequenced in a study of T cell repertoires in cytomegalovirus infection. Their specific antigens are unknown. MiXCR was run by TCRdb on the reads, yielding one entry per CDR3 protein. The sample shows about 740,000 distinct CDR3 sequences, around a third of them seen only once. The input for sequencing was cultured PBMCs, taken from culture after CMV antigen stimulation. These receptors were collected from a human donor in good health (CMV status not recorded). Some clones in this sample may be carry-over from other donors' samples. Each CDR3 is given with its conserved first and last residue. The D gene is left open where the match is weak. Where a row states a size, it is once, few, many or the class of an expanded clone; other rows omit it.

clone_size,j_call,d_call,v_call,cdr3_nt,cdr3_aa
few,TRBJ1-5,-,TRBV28,TGTGCCAGCAGTATCCCGAGCGGCGGCAATCAGCCCCAGCATTTT,CASSIPSGGNQPQHF
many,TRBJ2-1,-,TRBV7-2,TGTGCCAGCAGTCCAAGTGGGACAAGCAATGAGCAGTTCTTC,CASSPSGTSNEQFF
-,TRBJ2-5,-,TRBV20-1,TGCAGTGCTAGGCGTAATCGTGGGTTGGCGGGGGAGACCCAGTACTTC,CSARRNRGLAGETQYF
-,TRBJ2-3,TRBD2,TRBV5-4,TGTGCCAGCAGCTCCGGGACTAGCGGGAGCGGCGCAGATACGCAGTATTTT,CASSSGTSGSGADTQYF
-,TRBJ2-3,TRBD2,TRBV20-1,TGCAGTGCTAGAGATCGCGGGCTGGGGAGCGGGAGTGTAGATACGCAGTATTTT,CSARDRGLGSGSVDTQYF
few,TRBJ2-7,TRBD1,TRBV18,TGTGCCAGCTCACATTCACAGGGGGCAGAGGGATACGAGCAGTACTTC,CASSHSQGAEGYEQYF
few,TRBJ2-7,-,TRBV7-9,TGTGCCAGCAGCCGACCCGGGACGGTAGACTACGAGCAGTACTTC,CASSRPGTVDYEQYF
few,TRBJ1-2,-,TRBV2,TGTGCCAGCAGTAAGGACAACTATGGCTACACCTTC,CASSKDNYGYTF
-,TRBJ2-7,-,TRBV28,TGTGCCAGCAGTTTACGCGAGGCAGGGACCGAGCAGTACTTC,CASSLREAGTEQYF
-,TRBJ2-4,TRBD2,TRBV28,TGTGCCAGCAGTTTCCTCACTAGCGGGGCTCGCAAAAACATTCAGTACTTC,CASSFLTSGARKNIQYF